This passage covers 10 T cell receptor beta chains from one sample sequenced in a study of PD-1 blockade in mismatch repair-deficient tumors. This table comes from immunoSEQ multiplex PCR, and its TCRdb copy is limited to in-frame clones, with some not included. The sample includes more than 30,000 clones, roughly 85% of them seen just once. The input for sequencing was peripheral blood, taken around 76 weeks after starting pembrolizumab. Every receptor here comes from an adult with mismatch repair-deficient cancer.

This chain uses TRBV5-1 with TRBJ2-5; D remains unclear. The CDR3 length is 14 residues. With 0 bases removed from V and 4 bases from J, the gap between germline ends came to 10 bases. CDR1 SGHRS and CDR2 YFSETQ come from the germline V gene. The CDR3 protein is CASSLDPNRETQYF. DNA for the CDR3: TGCGCCAGCAGCTTGGACCCAAACCGAGAGACCCAGTACTTC.

This sequence joins TRBV25-1 and TRBJ1-2, with TRBD1 identical over 10 bases. The CDR3 is 13 amino acids. CDR1 MGHDK and CDR2 SYGVNS come from the germline V gene. After removal of 4 bases from V and 7 bases from J, the junction contained 3 bases not matched to a gene. CDR3 coding DNA: TGTGCCAGCAGTGGACAGGGGGCTGTTGGCTACACCTTC. It translates to CASSGQGAVGYTF.

The chain employs TRBV11-3 and TRBJ2-3; possibly TRBD1 for D (5 bases). The CDR3 spans 14 residues. The germline gives CDR1 SGHNT, CDR2 YENEEA. Trimming took 2 bases from V and 4 from J, leaving 10 bases between them. The CDR3 coding sequence is TGTGCCAGCAGCTTACAGGGTTCGCCAGATACGCAGTATTTT. Residues: CASSLQGSPDTQYF. The full variable domain, completed using reference TRBV11-3 and TRBJ2-3, is EAGVVQSPRYKIIEKKQPVAFWCNPISGHNTLYWYLQNLGQGPELLIRYENEEAVDDSQLPKDRFSAERLKGVDSTLKIQPAELGDSAVYLCASSLQGSPDTQYFGPGTRLTVL.

The genes are TRBV19 and TRBJ1-3; D is unclear. From germline, CDR1 is LNHDA and CDR2 SQIVND (reference sequence). This CDR3 is built from 14 residues. The ends were cut back, 2 bases at V and 0 bases at J, with 5 bases in the middle. In nucleotides, the CDR3 is TGTGCCAGTAGTATATTCAGCTCTGGAAACACCATATATTTT. This translates into CASSIFSSGNTIYF.

The genes are TRBV6-5 and TRBJ2-1, with D tentatively TRBD1 (5 bases). V was cut by 4 bases and J by 3 bases, with 16 bases left in between. The CDR3 is 16 amino acids. Germline values: CDR1 MNHEY, CDR2 SVGAGI. The chain's CDR3 is CASSFLGQGIYNEQFF. As DNA, the CDR3 is TGTGCCAGCAGTTTCCTCGGGCAGGGTATCTACAATGAGCAGTTCTTC.

In this sample, this clone turned up once. The chain recombines TRBV7-3 with TRBJ2-5; D possibly corresponds to TRBD1 (6 bases). Trimming cost V 5 bases and J 1 base, with 14 bases left between them. The CDR3 has 15 amino acids. Germline CDR1 SGHTA, CDR2 FQGTGA. The CDR3 reads CASSPGQRSQETQYF. The CDR3 DNA is TGTGCCAGCAGCCCAGGACAGCGCTCCCAAGAGACCCAGTACTTC.

The chain carries TRBV15 and TRBJ2-7, with D perhaps assigned TRBD1 or TRBD2 (5 bases each). Germline loops: CDR1 LNHNV, CDR2 YYDKDF (reference sequence). The CDR3 runs to 16 residues. V was shortened by 5 bases and J by 0 bases, with 17 bases between the two germline ends. The DNA of the CDR3 is TGTGCCACCAGCCCCCGACCCGGGACGGTCTCCTACGAGCAGTACTTC. Protein sequence: CATSPRPGTVSYEQYF.

This clone was recorded once. The chain has TRBV5-1 and TRBJ2-5; TRBD1 aligns across 8 bases. There are 14 residues in the CDR3. The V and J ends lost 2 bases and 2 bases, in that order; junction bases with no gene match: 2. Germline V gives CDR1 SGHRS, CDR2 YFSETQ. CDR3 nucleotides: TGCGCCAGCAGCTTTGGACAGGGTCAAGAGACCCAGTACTTC. It encodes CASSFGQGQETQYF.

With regard to this clone: The same CDR3 can be traced to other DNA sequences in this sample. The rearrangement links TRBV6-1 to TRBJ1-3; D gene uncertain. Germline V gene sequence: CDR1 MNHNS, CDR2 SASEGT. V shed 5 bases and J shed 4 bases, with 12 bases lying between them. CDR3 length: 14 amino acids. The CDR3, as DNA: TGTGCCAGCAGTCCTAAACCGGACGGAAACACCATATATTTT. Its translation: CASSPKPDGNTIYF.

The chain uses TRBV4-2 and TRBJ2-5; 8 bases are a match to TRBD2. J was trimmed by 5 bases and V by 2 bases; bases with no gene match: 10. The germline V gene encodes CDR1 LGHNA and CDR2 YNFKEQ. The CDR3 runs to 16 residues. Written as DNA, the CDR3 is TGTGCCAGCAGCCAACCAGGGACTAGTGATACGGAGACCCAGTACTTC. Amino acids: CASSQPGTSDTETQYF.